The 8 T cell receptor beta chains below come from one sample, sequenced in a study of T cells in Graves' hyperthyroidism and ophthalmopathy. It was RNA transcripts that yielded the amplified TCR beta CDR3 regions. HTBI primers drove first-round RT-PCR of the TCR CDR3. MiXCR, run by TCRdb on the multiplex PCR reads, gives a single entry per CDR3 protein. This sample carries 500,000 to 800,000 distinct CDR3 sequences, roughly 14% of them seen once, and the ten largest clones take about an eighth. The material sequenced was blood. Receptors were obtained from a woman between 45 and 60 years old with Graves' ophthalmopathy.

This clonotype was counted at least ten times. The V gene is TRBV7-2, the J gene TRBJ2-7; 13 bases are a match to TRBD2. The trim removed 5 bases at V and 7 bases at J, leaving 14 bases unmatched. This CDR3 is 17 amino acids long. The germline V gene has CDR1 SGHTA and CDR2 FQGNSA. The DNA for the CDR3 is TGTGCCAGCAGCAAGGGCCCTAGGACTAGCGGGAGTCGAGAGCAGTACTTC. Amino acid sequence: CASSKGPRTSGSREQYF.

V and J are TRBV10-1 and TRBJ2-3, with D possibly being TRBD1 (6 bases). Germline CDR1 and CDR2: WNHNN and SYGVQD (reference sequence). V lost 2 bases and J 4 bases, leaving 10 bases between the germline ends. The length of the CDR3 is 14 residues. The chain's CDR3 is CASSEKGGPDTQYF. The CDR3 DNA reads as TGCGCCAGCAGTGAGAAAGGGGGACCAGATACGCAGTATTTT.

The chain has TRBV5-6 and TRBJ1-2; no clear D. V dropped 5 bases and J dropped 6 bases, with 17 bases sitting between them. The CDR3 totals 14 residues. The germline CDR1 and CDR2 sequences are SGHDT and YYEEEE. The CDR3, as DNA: TGTGCCAGCAGTCACCCCGGAAGGGAGGATGGCTACACCTTC. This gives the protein CASSHPGREDGYTF.

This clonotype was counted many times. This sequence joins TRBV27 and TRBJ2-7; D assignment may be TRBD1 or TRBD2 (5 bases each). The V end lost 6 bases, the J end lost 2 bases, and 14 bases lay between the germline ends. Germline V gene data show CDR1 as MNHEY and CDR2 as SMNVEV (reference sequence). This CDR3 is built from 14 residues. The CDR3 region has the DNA TGTGCCAGCAGCTGGGACGGGGCCGCCTACGAGCAGTACTTC. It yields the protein CASSWDGAAYEQYF.

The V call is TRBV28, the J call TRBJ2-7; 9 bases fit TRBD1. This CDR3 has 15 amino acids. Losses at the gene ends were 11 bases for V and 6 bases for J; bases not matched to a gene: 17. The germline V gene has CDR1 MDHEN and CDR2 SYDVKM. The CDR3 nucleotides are TGTGCCCGCGTTTTCGGGACGACAGGGGGGTTCGAGCAGTACTTC. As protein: CARVFGTTGGFEQYF.

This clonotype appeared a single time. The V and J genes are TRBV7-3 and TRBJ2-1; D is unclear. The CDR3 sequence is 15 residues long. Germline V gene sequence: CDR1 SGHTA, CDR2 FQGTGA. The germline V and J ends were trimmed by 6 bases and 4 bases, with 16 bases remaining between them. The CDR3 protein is CASSRAGVGYNEQFF. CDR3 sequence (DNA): TGTGCCAGCAGTAGGGCCGGCGTCGGTTACAATGAGCAGTTCTTC.

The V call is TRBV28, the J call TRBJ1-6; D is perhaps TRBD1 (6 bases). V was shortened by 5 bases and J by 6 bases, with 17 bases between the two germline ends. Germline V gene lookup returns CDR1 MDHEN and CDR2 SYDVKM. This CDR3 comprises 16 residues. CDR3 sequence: CASSQQRTVLNSPLHF. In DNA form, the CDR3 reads TGTGCCAGCAGTCAGCAAAGGACAGTTCTTAATTCACCCCTCCACTTT. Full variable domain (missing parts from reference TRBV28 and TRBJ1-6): DVKVTQSSRYLVKRTGEKVFLECVQDMDHENMFWYRQDPGLGLRLIYFSYDVKMKEKGDIPEGYSVSREKKERFSLILESASTNQTSMYLCASSQQRTVLNSPLHFGNGTRLTVT.

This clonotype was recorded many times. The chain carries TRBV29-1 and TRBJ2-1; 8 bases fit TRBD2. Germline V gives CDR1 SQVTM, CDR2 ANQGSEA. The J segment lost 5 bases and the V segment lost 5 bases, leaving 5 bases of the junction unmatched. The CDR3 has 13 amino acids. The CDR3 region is CSVPGRVNNEQFF. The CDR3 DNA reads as TGCAGCGTTCCCGGGAGGGTCAACAATGAGCAGTTCTTC.